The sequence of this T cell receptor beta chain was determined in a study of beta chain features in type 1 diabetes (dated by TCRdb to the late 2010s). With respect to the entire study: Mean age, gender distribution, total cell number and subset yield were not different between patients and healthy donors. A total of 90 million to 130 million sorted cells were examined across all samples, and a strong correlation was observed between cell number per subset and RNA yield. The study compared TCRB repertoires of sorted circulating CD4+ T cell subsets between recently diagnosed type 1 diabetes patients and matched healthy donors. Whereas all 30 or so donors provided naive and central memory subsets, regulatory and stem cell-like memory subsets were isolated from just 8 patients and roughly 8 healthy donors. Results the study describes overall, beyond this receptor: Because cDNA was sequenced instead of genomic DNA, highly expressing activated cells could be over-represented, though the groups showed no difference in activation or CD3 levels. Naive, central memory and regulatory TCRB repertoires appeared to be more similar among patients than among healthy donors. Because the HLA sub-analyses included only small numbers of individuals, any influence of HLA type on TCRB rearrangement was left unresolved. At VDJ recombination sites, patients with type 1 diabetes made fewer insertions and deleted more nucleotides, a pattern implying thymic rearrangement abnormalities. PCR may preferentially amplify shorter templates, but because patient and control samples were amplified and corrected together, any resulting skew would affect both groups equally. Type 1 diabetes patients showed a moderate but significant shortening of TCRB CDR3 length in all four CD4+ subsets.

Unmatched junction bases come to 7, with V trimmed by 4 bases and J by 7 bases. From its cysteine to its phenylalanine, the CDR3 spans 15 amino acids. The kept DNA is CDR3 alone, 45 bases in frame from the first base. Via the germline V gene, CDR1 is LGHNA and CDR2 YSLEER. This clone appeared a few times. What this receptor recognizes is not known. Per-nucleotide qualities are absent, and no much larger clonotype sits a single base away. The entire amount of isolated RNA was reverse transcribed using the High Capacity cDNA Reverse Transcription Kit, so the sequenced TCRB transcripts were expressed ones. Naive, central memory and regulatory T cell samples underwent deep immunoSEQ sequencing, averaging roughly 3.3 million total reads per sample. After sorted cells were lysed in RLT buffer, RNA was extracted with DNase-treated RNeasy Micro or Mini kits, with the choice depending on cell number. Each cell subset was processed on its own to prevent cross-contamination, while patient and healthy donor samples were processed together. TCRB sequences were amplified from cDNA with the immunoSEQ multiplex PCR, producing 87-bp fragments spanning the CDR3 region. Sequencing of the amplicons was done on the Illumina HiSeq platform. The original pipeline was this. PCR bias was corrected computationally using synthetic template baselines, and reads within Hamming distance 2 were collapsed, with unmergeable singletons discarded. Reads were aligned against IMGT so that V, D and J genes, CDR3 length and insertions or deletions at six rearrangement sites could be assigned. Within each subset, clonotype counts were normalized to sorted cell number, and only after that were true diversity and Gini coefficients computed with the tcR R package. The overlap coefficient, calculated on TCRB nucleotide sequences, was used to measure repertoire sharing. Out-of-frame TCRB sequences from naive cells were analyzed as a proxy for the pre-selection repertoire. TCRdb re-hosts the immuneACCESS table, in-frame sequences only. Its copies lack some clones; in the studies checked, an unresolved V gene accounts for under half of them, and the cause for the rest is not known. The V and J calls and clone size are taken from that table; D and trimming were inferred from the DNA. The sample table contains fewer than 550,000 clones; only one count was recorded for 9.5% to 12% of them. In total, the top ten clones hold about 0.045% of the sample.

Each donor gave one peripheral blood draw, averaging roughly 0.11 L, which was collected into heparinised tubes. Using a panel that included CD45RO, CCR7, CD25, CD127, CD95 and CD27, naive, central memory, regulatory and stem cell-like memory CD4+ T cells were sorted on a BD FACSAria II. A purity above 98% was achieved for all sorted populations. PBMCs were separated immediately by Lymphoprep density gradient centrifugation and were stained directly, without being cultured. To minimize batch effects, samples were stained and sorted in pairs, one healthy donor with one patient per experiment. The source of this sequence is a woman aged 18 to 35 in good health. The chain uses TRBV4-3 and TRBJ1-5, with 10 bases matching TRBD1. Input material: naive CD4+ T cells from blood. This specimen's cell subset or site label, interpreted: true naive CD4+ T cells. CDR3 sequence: CASSRFRTGGQPQHF. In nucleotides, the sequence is TGCGCCAGCAGCCGATTCAGGACAGGGGGACAGCCCCAGCATTTT.